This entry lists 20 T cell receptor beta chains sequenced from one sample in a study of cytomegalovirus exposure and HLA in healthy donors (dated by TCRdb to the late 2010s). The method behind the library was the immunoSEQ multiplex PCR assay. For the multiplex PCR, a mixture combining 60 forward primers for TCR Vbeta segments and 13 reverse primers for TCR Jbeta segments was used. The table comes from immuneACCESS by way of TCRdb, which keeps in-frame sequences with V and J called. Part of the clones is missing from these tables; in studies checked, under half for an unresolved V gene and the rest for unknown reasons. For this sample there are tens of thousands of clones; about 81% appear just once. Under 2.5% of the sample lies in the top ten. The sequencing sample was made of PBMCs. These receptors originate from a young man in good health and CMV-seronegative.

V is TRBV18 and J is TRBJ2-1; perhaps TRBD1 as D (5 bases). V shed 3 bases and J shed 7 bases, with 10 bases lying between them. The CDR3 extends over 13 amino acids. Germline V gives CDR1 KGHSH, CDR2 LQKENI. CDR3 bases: TGTGCCAGCTCACCGGGCAGGGATAATGAGCAGTTCTTC. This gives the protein CASSPGRDNEQFF.

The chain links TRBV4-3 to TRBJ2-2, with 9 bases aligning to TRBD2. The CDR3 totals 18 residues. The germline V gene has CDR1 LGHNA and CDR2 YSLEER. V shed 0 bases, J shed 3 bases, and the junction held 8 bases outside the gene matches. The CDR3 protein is CASSQEILASGDTGELFF. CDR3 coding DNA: TGCGCCAGCAGCCAAGAGATTTTAGCTAGCGGGGACACCGGGGAGCTGTTTTTT.

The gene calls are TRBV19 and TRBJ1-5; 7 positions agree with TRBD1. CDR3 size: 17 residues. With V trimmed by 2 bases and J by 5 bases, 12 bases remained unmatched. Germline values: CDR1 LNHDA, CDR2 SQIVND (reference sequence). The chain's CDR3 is CASSISPGQARHQPQHF. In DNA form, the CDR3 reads TGTGCCAGTAGTATATCGCCCGGACAGGCTCGACATCAGCCCCAGCATTTT.

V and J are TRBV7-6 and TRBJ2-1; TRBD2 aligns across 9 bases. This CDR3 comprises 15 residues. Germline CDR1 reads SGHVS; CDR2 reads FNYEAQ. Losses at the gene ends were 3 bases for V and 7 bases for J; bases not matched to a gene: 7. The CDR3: CASSFRSGRTNEQFF. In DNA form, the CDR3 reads TGTGCCAGCAGCTTCCGCAGCGGGAGGACAAATGAGCAGTTCTTC.

CDR3 bases: TGTGCCAGCAGCTTAGTTCCGTTTGGACAGCAGAACACTGAAGCTTTCTTT. Encoded protein: CASSLVPFGQQNTEAFF. The chain employs TRBV7-8 and TRBJ1-1, with a tentative D call TRBD1 (6 bases). V lost 1 base and J lost 1, with 16 bases in between. Germline V lookup: CDR1 SGHVS, CDR2 FQNEAQ. The length of the CDR3 is 17 residues.

CDR3 protein: CASRDRGNTEAFF. The DNA for the CDR3 is TGTGCCAGCCGAGACAGGGGGAACACTGAAGCTTTCTTT. The chain combines TRBV27 with TRBJ1-1, with TRBD1 identical over 8 bases. The V segment lost 8 bases and the J segment 1 base; nucleotides outside the gene matches: 3. This CDR3 is 13 amino acids long. The germline CDR1 and CDR2 sequences are MNHEY and SMNVEV (reference sequence).

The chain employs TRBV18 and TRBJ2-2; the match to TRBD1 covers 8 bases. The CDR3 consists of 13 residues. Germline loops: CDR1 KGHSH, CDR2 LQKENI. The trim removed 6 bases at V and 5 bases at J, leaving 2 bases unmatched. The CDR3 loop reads CASSQGATGELFF. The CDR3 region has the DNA TGTGCCAGCTCGCAGGGGGCGACCGGGGAGCTGTTTTTT. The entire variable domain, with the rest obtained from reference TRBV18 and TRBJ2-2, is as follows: NAGVMQNPRHLVRRRGQEARLRCSPMKGHSHVYWYRQLPEEGLKFMVYLQKENIIDESGMPKERFSAEFPKEGPSILRIQQVVRGDSAAYFCASSQGATGELFFGEGSRLTVL.

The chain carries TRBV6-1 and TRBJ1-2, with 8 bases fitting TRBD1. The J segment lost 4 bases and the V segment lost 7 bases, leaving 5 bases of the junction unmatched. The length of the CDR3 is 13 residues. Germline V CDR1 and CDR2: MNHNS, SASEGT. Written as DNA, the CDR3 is TGTGCCAGCATTTACGGACAGGGCTATGGCTACACCTTC. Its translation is CASIYGQGYGYTF.

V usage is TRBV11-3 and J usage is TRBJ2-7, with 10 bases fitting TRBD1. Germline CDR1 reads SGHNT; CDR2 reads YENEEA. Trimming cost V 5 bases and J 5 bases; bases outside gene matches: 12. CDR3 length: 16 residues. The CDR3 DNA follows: TGTGCCAGCAGCCCGATCGGGACAGGGGTTTTCGACGAGCAGTACTTC. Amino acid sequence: CASSPIGTGVFDEQYF.

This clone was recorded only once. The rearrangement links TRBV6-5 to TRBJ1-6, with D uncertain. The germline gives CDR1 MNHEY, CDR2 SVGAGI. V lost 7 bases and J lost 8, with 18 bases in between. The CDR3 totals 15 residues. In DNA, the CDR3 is TGTGCCAGCACCACACTCGGAGGTTCTGATTCACCCCTCCACTTT. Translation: CASTTLGGSDSPLHF.

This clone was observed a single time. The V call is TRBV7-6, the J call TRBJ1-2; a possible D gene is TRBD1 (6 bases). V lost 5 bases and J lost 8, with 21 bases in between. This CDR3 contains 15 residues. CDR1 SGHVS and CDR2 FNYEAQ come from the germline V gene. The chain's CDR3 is CASSQDLGASPGYTF. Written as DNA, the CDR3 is TGTGCCAGCAGCCAGGATTTGGGGGCAAGTCCGGGCTACACCTTC.

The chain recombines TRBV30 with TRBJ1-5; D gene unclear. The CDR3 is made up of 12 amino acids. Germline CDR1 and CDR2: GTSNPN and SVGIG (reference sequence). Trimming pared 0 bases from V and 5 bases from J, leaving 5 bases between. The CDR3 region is CAWSVEDQPQHF. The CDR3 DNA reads TGTGCCTGGAGTGTGGAGGATCAGCCCCAGCATTTT.

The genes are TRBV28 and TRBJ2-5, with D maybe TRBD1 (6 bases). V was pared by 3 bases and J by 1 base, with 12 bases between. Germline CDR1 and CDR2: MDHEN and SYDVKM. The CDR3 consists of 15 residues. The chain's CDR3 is CASSFTRTVQETQYF. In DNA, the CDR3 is TGTGCCAGCAGTTTCACCCGGACAGTCCAAGAGACCCAGTACTTC.

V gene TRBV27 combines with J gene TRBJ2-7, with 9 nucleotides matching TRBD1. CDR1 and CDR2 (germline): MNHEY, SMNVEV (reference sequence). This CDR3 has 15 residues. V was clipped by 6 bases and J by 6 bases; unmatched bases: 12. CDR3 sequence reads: CASSEPRQGVFEQYF. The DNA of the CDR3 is TGTGCCAGCAGCGAACCGAGACAGGGGGTCTTCGAGCAGTACTTC.

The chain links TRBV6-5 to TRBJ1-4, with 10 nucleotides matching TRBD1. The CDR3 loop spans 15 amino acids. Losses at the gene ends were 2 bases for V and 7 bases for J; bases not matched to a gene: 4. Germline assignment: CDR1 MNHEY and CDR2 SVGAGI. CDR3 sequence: CASSYGQGGGEKLFF. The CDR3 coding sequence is TGTGCCAGCAGTTACGGACAGGGGGGGGGTGAAAAACTGTTTTTT.

CDR3 nucleotide sequence: TGTGCCAGCAGCTTCCTCCTAGCGGCCCAAGAGACCCAGTACTTC. The encoded protein is CASSFLLAAQETQYF. J is TRBJ2-5 and V is TRBV7-6; TRBD2 matches 7 bases. This CDR3 spans 15 amino acids. J gave up 1 base and V 3 bases, and 5 bases lay outside the gene matches. Per the germline V gene, CDR1 is SGHVS and CDR2 is FNYEAQ. Complete variable domain (other parts from reference TRBV7-6 and TRBJ2-5): GAGVSQSPRYKVTKRGQDVALRCDPISGHVSLYWYRQALGQGPEFLTYFNYEAQQDKSGLPNDRFSAERPEGSISTLTIQRTEQRDSAMYRCASSFLLAAQETQYFGPGTRLLVL.

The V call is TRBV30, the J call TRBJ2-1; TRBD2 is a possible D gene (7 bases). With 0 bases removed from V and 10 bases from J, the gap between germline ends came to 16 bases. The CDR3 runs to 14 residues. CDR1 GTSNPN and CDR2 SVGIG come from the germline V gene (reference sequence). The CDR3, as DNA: TGTGCCTGGAGTGTACCCCGGGGGGCTTGGGAGCAGTTCTTC. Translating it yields CAWSVPRGAWEQFF.

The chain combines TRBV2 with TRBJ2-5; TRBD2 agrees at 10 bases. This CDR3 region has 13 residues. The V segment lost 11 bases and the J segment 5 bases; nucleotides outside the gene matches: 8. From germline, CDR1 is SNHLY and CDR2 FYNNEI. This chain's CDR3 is CAGKREGVETQYF. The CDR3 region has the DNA TGTGCCGGGAAGCGGGAGGGCGTGGAGACCCAGTACTTC.

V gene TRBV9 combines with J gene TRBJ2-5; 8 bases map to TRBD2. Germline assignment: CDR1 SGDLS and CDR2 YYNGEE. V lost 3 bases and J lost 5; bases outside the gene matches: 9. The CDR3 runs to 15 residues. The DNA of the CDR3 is TGTGCCAGCAGCGCGAACGGGAGGGCCGAGGAGACCCAGTACTTC. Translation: CASSANGRAEETQYF.

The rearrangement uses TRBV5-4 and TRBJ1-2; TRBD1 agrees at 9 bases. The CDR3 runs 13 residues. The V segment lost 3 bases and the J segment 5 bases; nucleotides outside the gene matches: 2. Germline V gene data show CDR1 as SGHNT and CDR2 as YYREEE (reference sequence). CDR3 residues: CASSWGQGYGYTF. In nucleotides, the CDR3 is TGTGCCAGCAGCTGGGGACAGGGTTATGGCTACACCTTC.